The 2 T cell receptor beta chains listed next were all sequenced from one sample in a study of blood T cell repertoires in COVID-19. Libraries were prepared by immunoSEQ multiplex PCR; TCRdb keeps only in-frame clonotypes and omits some of them. Here the sample spans approximately 290,000 clones, around 82% being singletons. Sequenced sample: peripheral blood. The receptors were sampled from a human donor with COVID-19, enrolled during active disease. The donor label of this sample is uncertain.

The CDR3 protein is CASSQWTGDGYTF. CDR3 sequence (DNA): TGTGCCAGCAGCCAATGGACAGGAGATGGCTACACCTTC. The chain links TRBV3-1 (or the pseudogene TRBV3-2) to TRBJ1-2; 7 bases line up with TRBD1. V was clipped by 2 bases and J by 6 bases; unmatched bases: 3. Germline values: CDR1 LGHDT, CDR2 YNNKEL (reference sequence). This CDR3 has 13 residues.

This clone has just one count. CDR3 coding DNA: TGTGCCAGTAGTCGAGGTCAAAAACGCCAAAGCTATGGCTACACCTTC. Protein sequence: CASSRGQKRQSYGYTF. J is TRBJ1-2 and V is TRBV19, with no clear D. This CDR3 has 16 amino acids. The V and J ends lost 5 bases and 4 bases respectively, with 20 bases between them. The V gene's germline CDR1 is LNHDA and CDR2 SQIVND (reference sequence).